These 5 T cell receptor beta chains were all obtained from the same sample, sequenced in a study of shared clonotypes between healthy human individuals. Method: immunoSEQ multiplex PCR; TCRdb's copy keeps in-frame clones and lacks some. This table holds around 980,000 clones, approximately 80% found once. The sample was memory CD4+ T cells from PBMCs. Subset noted: CD45RA-negative fraction. The source is a man younger than 35 in good health. Some clones in this sample may be carry-over from other donors' samples.

The chain links TRBV6-5 to TRBJ2-7; tentatively, D is TRBD1 (6 bases). The ends were cut back, 2 bases at V and 3 bases at J, with 11 bases in the middle. Germline V gives CDR1 MNHEY, CDR2 SVGAGI. CDR3 length: 14 residues. CDR3 in DNA: TGTGCCAGCAGTTACAGAGGACAGAACTACGAGCAGTACTTC. It codes for CASSYRGQNYEQYF.

The chain carries TRBV7-7 and TRBJ2-2; no definite D call. CDR3 size: 14 residues. Trimming cost V 5 bases and J 0 bases, with 7 bases left between them. The germline V gene encodes CDR1 SSHAT and CDR2 FNYEAQ (reference sequence). CDR3: CASSLRANTGELFF. The CDR3 DNA reads as TGTGCCAGCAGCCTAAGGGCGAACACCGGGGAGCTGTTTTTT. The entire variable domain, with the rest obtained from reference TRBV7-7 and TRBJ2-2, is as follows: GAGVSQSPRYKVTKRGQDVTLRCDPISSHATLYWYQQALGQGPEFLTYFNYEAQPDKSGLPSDRFSAERPEGSISTLTIQRTEQRDSAMYRCASSLRANTGELFFGEGSRLTVL.

This chain joins TRBV7-9 and TRBJ1-5; weak D call: TRBD1 (5 bases). The CDR3 covers 14 residues. Trimming shortened V by 5 bases and J by 4 bases, and 12 bases separated the two germline ends. Germline lookup yields CDR1 SEHNR and CDR2 FQNEAQ (reference sequence). The chain's CDR3 is CASSPGGLNQPQHF. Written as DNA, the CDR3 is TGTGCCAGCAGCCCGGGGGGACTGAATCAGCCCCAGCATTTT.

The chain combines TRBV7-2 with TRBJ1-5, with D maybe TRBD1 (5 bases). Germline loops: CDR1 SGHTA, CDR2 FQGNSA. The ends were cut back, 5 bases at V and 5 bases at J, with 10 bases in the middle. This CDR3 is built from 13 residues. The CDR3 here is CASSRGFDQPQHF. The CDR3, as DNA: TGTGCCAGCAGCCGGGGGTTTGATCAGCCCCAGCATTTT.

This clone has a count of ten or more. This sequence joins TRBV11-1 and TRBJ2-5; the match to TRBD2 covers 9 bases. The CDR3 is made up of 16 amino acids. Unmatched junction bases numbered 10, after V lost 4 bases and J lost 4 bases. Germline V gives CDR1 SGHAT, CDR2 FQDESV (reference sequence). CDR3 nucleotides: TGTGCCAGCAGCTATCGGACTAGCGTCGAAGTAGAGACCCAGTACTTC. It specifies CASSYRTSVEVETQYF.